Following are 23 T cell receptor beta chains from one sample sequenced in a study of control samples from healthy donors and cancer patients. The protocol was immunoSEQ multiplex PCR, while the TCRdb copy is restricted to in-frame clones and leaves out a portion. The sample yields roughly 130,000 clones, about 93% seen once. The sample taken for sequencing was blood. All receptors come from a man aged 18-30 years in good health.

In DNA form, the CDR3 reads TGTGCCAGCAGCCAGGGGGGACCTGAAAAACTGTTTTTT. Encoded protein: CASSQGGPEKLFF. The genes are TRBV6-6 and TRBJ1-4; 7 bases map to TRBD1. With 6 bases clipped from V and 7 bases from J, the junction kept 5 bases outside the gene matches. The CDR3 is 13 residues long. Per germline, CDR1 MNHNY and CDR2 SVGAGI (reference sequence).

The chain carries TRBV7-9 and TRBJ1-3; D gene uncertain. The CDR3 has 14 amino acids. Germline V gene data show CDR1 as SEHNR and CDR2 as FQNEAQ (reference sequence). V was pared by 4 bases and J by 0 bases, with 7 bases between. CDR3 loop: CASSWTRSGNTIYF. For the CDR3, the DNA is TGTGCCAGCAGCTGGACCCGCTCTGGAAACACCATATATTTT.

The J gene is TRBJ1-2, the V gene TRBV19; 8 bases line up with TRBD1. Germline CDR1 and CDR2: LNHDA and SQIVND (reference sequence). CDR3 length: 18 amino acids. Trimming removed 5 bases from V and 4 bases from J; junction bases left unmatched: 18. The CDR3: CASSAAGTGIASTYGYTF. The CDR3 coding sequence is TGTGCCAGTAGTGCTGCGGGGACAGGTATAGCATCTACCTATGGCTACACCTTC.

This clone was seen just once. The rearrangement joins TRBV20-1 to TRBJ2-1; D perhaps matches TRBD2 (6 bases). The CDR3 loop spans 11 amino acids. Germline V CDR1 and CDR2: DFQATT, SNEGSKA (reference sequence). The ends were cut back, 4 bases at V and 8 bases at J, with 9 bases in the middle. CDR3 coding DNA: TGCAGTGCTATCGCGGGGTATGAGCAGTTCTTC. This codes for CSAIAGYEQFF.

The rearrangement joins TRBV14 to TRBJ2-1, with D perhaps TRBD1 (5 bases). The V and J ends lost 4 bases and 6 bases respectively, with 13 bases between them. CDR3 length equals 14 residues. The germline V gene has CDR1 SGHDN and CDR2 FVKESK. The CDR3 nucleotides read TGTGCCAGCAGCCCCTTTCCAGGGATCAATGAGCAGTTCTTC. This translates into CASSPFPGINEQFF.

The J gene is TRBJ1-3, the V gene TRBV2; D ambiguous. The CDR3 length is 14 residues. In germline, CDR1 is SNHLY, CDR2 FYNNEI. Trimming left V 3 bases short and J 9 bases short, with 15 bases between. In nucleotides, the CDR3 is TGTGCCAGCAGTGACCCCGCCTCCGGCCCCACCATATATTTT. Its protein product is CASSDPASGPTIYF.

CDR3 loop: CSVEILDTGKTQYF. Written as DNA, the CDR3 is TGCAGCGTTGAAATATTGGACACAGGGAAGACCCAGTACTTC. The chain combines TRBV29-1 with TRBJ2-5, with a weak D call TRBD1 (6 bases). Germline CDR1 reads SQVTM; CDR2 reads ANQGSEA. Trimming left V 2 bases short and J 6 bases short, with 16 bases between. The CDR3 loop spans 14 amino acids.

The chain combines TRBV14 with TRBJ1-2, with 7 bases identical to TRBD1. The V and J ends lost 3 bases and 4 bases, in that order; junction bases with no gene match: 8. Germline V lookup: CDR1 SGHDN, CDR2 FVKESK. The CDR3 consists of 15 residues. This CDR3 reads CASSHLTGTSYGYTF. The CDR3 coding sequence is TGTGCCAGCAGCCACCTGACAGGGACGAGCTATGGCTACACCTTC.

The V call is TRBV11-2, the J call TRBJ2-3, with 7 bases that match TRBD2. The germline CDR1 and CDR2 sequences are SGHAT and FQNNGV. The J segment lost 0 bases and the V segment lost 1 base, leaving 4 bases of the junction unmatched. The CDR3 runs 16 residues. The CDR3 here is CASSLVSGLSTDTQYF. The CDR3 DNA reads as TGTGCCAGCAGCTTAGTTAGCGGGCTTAGCACAGATACGCAGTATTTT.

The chain employs TRBV6-2 or TRBV6-3 and TRBJ2-4; 16 bases match TRBD2. Germline V gene lookup returns CDR1 MNHEY and CDR2 SVGEGT. Unmatched junction bases numbered 6, after V lost 4 bases and J lost 0 bases. The CDR3 length is 19 residues. The CDR3 DNA sequence: TGTGCCAGCAGTTCGGGACTAGCGGGGGGGAGGGGAGCCAAAAACATTCAGTACTTC. Its translation is CASSSGLAGGRGAKNIQYF.

This clone was picked up one time. This sequence joins TRBV24-1 and TRBJ2-5; perhaps TRBD1 as D (5 bases). From germline, CDR1 is KGHDR and CDR2 SFDVKD. Between the trimmed V and J ends, which lost 4 bases and 0 bases, there was a span of 14 bases. CDR3 length equals 16 residues. CDR3 protein: CATSDRDSWYQETQYF. The CDR3, as DNA: TGTGCCACCAGTGACCGCGACAGTTGGTACCAAGAGACCCAGTACTTC.

The V call is TRBV6-2 or TRBV6-3, the J call TRBJ2-1; possibly TRBD2 for D (7 bases). Germline V gene lookup returns CDR1 MNHEY and CDR2 SVGEGT. This CDR3 comprises 14 residues. V shed 2 bases and J shed 4 bases, with 9 bases lying between them. CDR3 bases: TGTGCCAGCAGTTACGGGGGGGCTTACAATGAGCAGTTCTTC. It is translated as CASSYGGAYNEQFF.

This chain connects TRBV7-8 to TRBJ2-7; a weak D match, TRBD2 (8 bases). V lost 6 bases to trimming and J lost 4 bases, with 16 bases between them. The CDR3 contains 14 residues. Looked up from germline, CDR1 is SGHVS and CDR2 is FQNEAQ. CDR3 bases: TGTGCCAGCAGTTATTTAGCGGGACAGTACGAGCAGTACGTC. It yields the protein CASSYLAGQYEQYV.

The chain combines TRBV6-5 with TRBJ1-2; 12 bases fit TRBD1. Per the germline V gene, CDR1 is MNHEY and CDR2 is SVGAGI. The CDR3 spans 13 residues. The V segment lost 2 bases and the J segment 8 bases; nucleotides outside the gene matches: 0. In DNA, the CDR3 is TGTGCCAGCAGTTACGGGACAGGGGGCGGCTACACCTTC. This codes for CASSYGTGGGYTF.

The chain is built from TRBV7-6 and TRBJ2-7, with 8 nucleotides matching TRBD1. The J segment lost 3 bases and the V segment lost 5 bases, leaving 12 bases of the junction unmatched. CDR3 size: 16 residues. Germline V gene lookup returns CDR1 SGHVS and CDR2 FNYEAQ. The CDR3 protein is CASSPTSGTGDYEQYF. In DNA, the CDR3 is TGTGCCAGCAGCCCCACGTCCGGGACAGGAGACTACGAGCAGTACTTC.

This clone was counted a few times. This chain joins TRBV27 and TRBJ2-6; D possibly corresponds to TRBD1 (6 bases). CDR1 MNHEY and CDR2 SMNVEV come from the germline V gene (reference sequence). The CDR3 is made up of 15 amino acids. V shed 3 bases and J shed 3 bases, with 9 bases lying between them. CDR3 residues: CASSFYRDGANVLTF. CDR3 DNA sequence: TGTGCCAGCAGTTTTTACAGGGATGGGGCCAACGTCCTGACTTTC.

This clone was recorded only once. The chain joins TRBV7-9 to TRBJ2-7; no clear D gene. Germline assignment: CDR1 SEHNR and CDR2 FQNEAQ (reference sequence). This CDR3 spans 13 amino acids. V was pared by 8 bases and J by 0 bases, with 11 bases between. The CDR3 DNA follows: TGTGCCAGCTCGACGGGCGGCTCCTACGAGCAGTACTTC. This translates into CASSTGGSYEQYF. The full variable domain, completed using reference TRBV7-9 and TRBJ2-7, is DTGVSQNPRHKITKRGQNVTFRCDPISEHNRLYWYRQTLGQGPEFLTYFQNEAQLEKSRLLSDRFSAERPKGSFSTLEIQRTEQGDSAMYLCASSTGGSYEQYFGPGTRLTVT.

The chain links TRBV29-1 to TRBJ1-1; 7 bases line up with TRBD1. V shed 0 bases and J 1 base; nucleotides not matched to a gene: 5. Germline lookup yields CDR1 SQVTM and CDR2 ANQGSEA. The length of the CDR3 is 15 residues. Written as DNA, the CDR3 is TGCAGCGTTGAAGACCCGACAGGGCGGAACACTGAAGCTTTCTTT. Its protein product is CSVEDPTGRNTEAFF.

This clone was observed a handful of times. The chain couples TRBV29-1 to TRBJ2-1; a weak D match, TRBD2 (6 bases). The CDR3 runs to 13 residues. Germline V gene data show CDR1 as SQVTM and CDR2 as ANQGSEA. Trimming took 7 bases from V and 9 from J, leaving 19 bases between them. This CDR3 reads CSARKRELGEQFF. CDR3 bases: TGCAGCGCCCGAAAACGGGAGCTCGGTGAGCAGTTCTTC.

The sample holds one count of this clone. The V call is TRBV19, the J call TRBJ2-1; 8 bases agree with TRBD2. After removal of 1 base from V and 3 bases from J, the junction contained 8 bases not matched to a gene. The CDR3 sequence is 17 residues long. CDR1 is LNHDA, CDR2 SQIVND, per germline (reference sequence). The CDR3 DNA follows: TGTGCCAGTAGTATAGCCCGGGGAGCGGGAGTCTACAATGAGCAGTTCTTC. Amino acid sequence: CASSIARGAGVYNEQFF.

The chain has TRBV12-3 or TRBV12-4 and TRBJ2-1; possible D gene TRBD2, 6 bases. V was shortened by 6 bases and J by 7 bases, with 13 bases between the two germline ends. The CDR3 runs 13 residues. CDR3 nucleotide sequence: TGTGCCAGCAGCCCGGGACTGGGAAATGAGCAGTTCTTC. Translating it yields CASSPGLGNEQFF.

This clone was observed once. V usage is TRBV28 and J usage is TRBJ1-2, with D unresolved. From germline, CDR1 is MDHEN and CDR2 SYDVKM. V lost 6 bases, J lost 4 bases, and 15 bases lay in between. The CDR3 has 14 amino acids. CDR3: CASSPPNPGYGYTF. The CDR3 DNA reads TGTGCCAGCAGCCCACCCAACCCCGGCTATGGCTACACCTTC.

V usage is TRBV29-1 and J usage is TRBJ2-7, with D possibly being TRBD2 (5 bases). V was shortened by 4 bases and J by 5 bases, with 12 bases between the two germline ends. The CDR3 is 12 amino acids. Per the germline V gene, CDR1 is SQVTM and CDR2 is ANQGSEA. CDR3 nucleotides: TGCAGCGTTGGCGCACTAGGAAACGAGCAGTACTTC. Translating it yields CSVGALGNEQYF.